This TCR beta chain was recovered during a study of blood T cell repertoires in COVID-19. Profiling relied on immunoSEQ multiplex PCR, and the TCRdb table lists in-frame clones only, not all of them. The table shows 150,000 to 200,000 clones, with about 80% occurring only once. CDR1 is SGHTA, CDR2 FQGTGA, per germline. The CDR3 totals 16 residues. The germline V and J ends were trimmed by 2 bases and 4 bases, with 17 bases remaining between them. The chain carries TRBV7-3 and TRBJ2-5; a weak D match, TRBD2 (6 bases). The sequence came from a human donor with acute or convalescent COVID-19. The donor label of this sample is uncertain. Material for sequencing was peripheral blood. The CDR3 spells CASSLRPSDGGETQYF. As DNA, the CDR3 is TGTGCCAGCAGCTTACGTCCTAGCGATGGAGGAGAGACCCAGTACTTC. Using reference TRBV7-3 and TRBJ2-5 for the parts outside the CDR3, the full variable domain is GAGVSQTPSNKVTEKGKYVELRCDPISGHTALYWYRQSLGQGPEFLIYFQGTGAADDSGLPNDRFFAVRPEGSVSTLKIQRTERGDSAVYLCASSLRPSDGGETQYFGPGTRLLVL.